This TCR beta chain is drawn from a study of blood T cell repertoires in COVID-19. Across the study: The study drew acute and convalescent COVID-19 samples from the United States, Italy and Spain. Nucleic acid was either cDNA or gDNA, and it came from T cells, B-cell-depleted T cells, or PBMCs.

The protocol was immunoSEQ multiplex PCR, while the TCRdb copy is restricted to in-frame clones and leaves out a portion. The data hold some 390,000 clones, with approximately 86% observed a single time. This TCR was recovered from a human donor in a cohort sampled during active COVID-19. The specimen sequenced was peripheral blood.

The CDR3 DNA reads TGTGCCAGCAGCTTAGCAGCAGGCCCGAATGAGCAGTTCTTC. Its protein is CASSLAAGPNEQFF. The chain recombines TRBV7-2 with TRBJ2-1; D unresolved. V was cut by 0 bases and J by 7 bases, with 10 bases left in between. The CDR3 consists of 14 residues. Germline CDR1 and CDR2: SGHTA and FQGNSA. Full variable domain (rest looked up from reference TRBV7-2 and TRBJ2-1): GAGVSQSPSNKVTEKGKDVELRCDPISGHTALYWYRQSLGQGLEFLIYFQGNSAPDKSGLPSDRFSAERTGGSVSTLTIQRTQQEDSAVYLCASSLAAGPNEQFFGPGTRLTVL.